A single sample gave rise to the 26 T cell receptor beta chains below, sequenced in a study of post-analysis software for immune sequencing data. Overall study results and limits: TRBV5-6, TRBV5-1 and TRBV20-1 belonged to a set of roughly five TRBV segments that were more frequent in patients than controls.

TCR beta cDNA libraries had unique molecular identifiers. TCRdb re-analysed the PCR reads in MiXCR, keeping a single row per CDR3 protein. This repertoire shows hundreds of thousands of distinct CDR3 sequences, approximately 30% found once; its top ten account for 0.55% to 0.65%. These receptors' antigens are unknown. The sequencing sample was made of blood. Receptors were obtained from a girl aged 10 to 17 with multiple sclerosis.

This clonotype was recorded many times. The rearrangement uses TRBV11-3 and TRBJ2-5; D is perhaps TRBD1 or TRBD2 (5 bases each). V dropped 4 bases and J dropped 5 bases, with 14 bases sitting between them. The CDR3 runs to 14 residues. Germline V lookup: CDR1 SGHNT, CDR2 YENEEA. DNA of the CDR3: TGTGCCAGCAGCTCCGGAGGAAGGGGTGAGACCCAGTACTTC. Translation gives CASSSGGRGETQYF. Full variable domain (remainder filled in from reference TRBV11-3 and TRBJ2-5): EAGVVQSPRYKIIEKKQPVAFWCNPISGHNTLYWYLQNLGQGPELLIRYENEEAVDDSQLPKDRFSAERLKGVDSTLKIQPAELGDSAVYLCASSSGGRGETQYFGPGTRLLVL.

As to this clonotype: A junction boundary mismatches the germline segment, possibly from a read error. CDR3 DNA: TGCAGTACTAGCGGGAGTGGGCGCTACAATGAGCAGTTCTTC. It encodes CSTSGSGRYNEQFF. This chain connects TRBV20-1 to TRBJ2-1, with TRBD2 matching over 11 bases. This CDR3 has 14 amino acids. Germline V CDR1 and CDR2: DFQATT, SNEGSKA (reference sequence).

Remarks on this clonotype: Germline is not matched at one junction end, which may reflect a read error. This chain connects TRBV6-2 or TRBV6-3 to TRBJ2-3, with TRBD1 matching 8 bases. The CDR3 covers 14 residues. Per the germline V gene, CDR1 is MNHEY and CDR2 is SVGEGT. DNA of the CDR3: TGTGCCGGCAGTTCGAAAGATTGGGACAGGATAAAGTATTTT. This sequence encodes CAGSSKDWDRIKYF.

This clonotype was seen a handful of times. The chain's CDR3 is CASSLGRAKNIQYF. The CDR3 region has the DNA TGCGCCAGCAGCTTGGGCAGAGCCAAAAACATTCAGTACTTC. The chain is built from TRBV5-1 and TRBJ2-4; D is uncertain. CDR1 and CDR2 (germline): SGHRS, YFSETQ. Trimming removed 0 bases at V and 0 bases at J, with 4 bases between. This CDR3 is 14 amino acids long.

Regarding this clonotype: With a much larger clone just one base away, this may be a read error. This chain connects TRBV13 to TRBJ2-3; 8 bases are shared with TRBD2. Germline-derived CDR1 and CDR2 are PRHDT and FYEKMQ (reference sequence). This CDR3 is 15 amino acids long. In nucleotides, the CDR3 is TGTGCCGGCAGCGTGAGCGGGGGAACAACAGATACGCAGTATTTT. Its translation is CAGSVSGGTTDTQYF.

CDR3 coding DNA: TGTGCCAGCAGTGACGACGGTACTAACTATGGCTACACCTTC. Amino acids: CASSDDGTNYGYTF. V is TRBV2 and J is TRBJ1-2; D not certain. V lost 3 bases, J lost 0 bases, and 8 bases lay in between. CDR1 and CDR2 from the germline V gene are SNHLY and FYNNEI. CDR3 length: 14 amino acids.

In this sample, this clonotype turned up a few times. This chain joins TRBV20-1 and TRBJ2-1, with 13 bases matching TRBD2. The CDR3 covers 13 residues. The V segment lost 7 bases and the J segment 11 bases; nucleotides outside the gene matches: 8. Looked up from germline, CDR1 is DFQATT and CDR2 is SNEGSKA (reference sequence). CDR3 residues: CSEGLAGTGKQFF. As DNA, the CDR3 is TGCAGTGAGGGACTAGCGGGAACTGGGAAGCAGTTCTTC.

This chain joins TRBV5-1 and TRBJ1-5, with D perhaps matching TRBD1 (6 bases). This CDR3 region has 16 residues. Trimming removed 0 bases from V and 6 bases from J, with 16 bases in between. Per the germline V gene, CDR1 is SGHRS and CDR2 is YFSETQ. The CDR3 DNA reads TGCGCCAGCAGCTTGGGACCGCTCAAGGGGGGTCAGCCCCAGCATTTT. This translates into CASSLGPLKGGQPQHF.

In regard to this clonotype: Germline and junction disagree at one end, which may indicate a read error. This chain connects TRBV12-3 or TRBV12-4 to TRBJ2-3; 7 bases map to TRBD2. The length of the CDR3 is 14 residues. CDR3 in DNA: TGTGCCAGCCGACTGTGGGAGGGCACAGATACGGAGTATTTT. Translated: CASRLWEGTDTEYF.

A few counts support this clonotype. The chain recombines TRBV28 with TRBJ2-1; D unclear. V was trimmed by 8 bases and J by 8 bases, leaving 10 bases between them. The CDR3 is made up of 11 amino acids. CDR1 and CDR2 from the germline V gene are MDHEN and SYDVKM. The CDR3 loop reads CASGDWDEQFF. The CDR3 nucleotides are TGTGCCAGCGGAGACTGGGATGAGCAGTTCTTC.

This chain connects TRBV3-1 to TRBJ2-1; tentative D call: TRBD2 (6 bases). CDR3 size: 13 residues. CDR1 is LGHDT and CDR2 is YNNKEL in the germline V gene (reference sequence). V was pared by 5 bases and J by 13 bases, with 18 bases between. CDR3 sequence: CASSSPGSGRQFF. The CDR3 region has the DNA TGTGCCAGCAGCTCCCCGGGTAGCGGCCGCCAGTTCTTC.

This clonotype was counted a few times. The chain employs TRBV7-2 and TRBJ1-2, with a tentative D call TRBD1 (6 bases). V gave up 11 bases and J gave up 3 bases, with 16 bases separating them. The CDR3 spans 13 residues. Germline V gives CDR1 SGHTA, CDR2 FQGNSA. CDR3 nucleotide sequence: TGTGCCGGACGACCAACAGGGTACTATGGCTACACCTTC. Translated: CAGRPTGYYGYTF.

The chain is built from TRBV7-9 and TRBJ1-1; 7 bases line up with TRBD1. Germline CDR1 and CDR2: SEHNR and FQNEAQ (reference sequence). This CDR3 is built from 14 residues. Losses at the gene ends were 5 bases for V and 7 bases for J; bases not matched to a gene: 10. The CDR3 DNA sequence: TGTGCCAGCAGCCGAACACAGGGGTCAGGTGAAGCTTTCTTT. Amino acids: CASSRTQGSGEAFF.

This chain links TRBV18 with TRBJ2-7; 7 bases align to TRBD1. CDR1 is KGHSH and CDR2 is LQKENI in the germline V gene. This CDR3 comprises 14 residues. V trimming: 2 bases; J trimming: 3 bases; junction bases outside the gene matches: 4. The CDR3 nucleotides are TGTGCCAGCTCACCAAATAACAGGGGCTACGAGCAGTACTTC. It yields the protein CASSPNNRGYEQYF. Combining the CDR3 with reference TRBV18 and TRBJ2-7 gives the whole variable domain NAGVMQNPRHLVRRRGQEARLRCSPMKGHSHVYWYRQLPEEGLKFMVYLQKENIIDESGMPKERFSAEFPKEGPSILRIQQVVRGDSAAYFCASSPNNRGYEQYFGPGTRLTVT.

This clonotype showed up many times. The V call is TRBV7-2, the J call TRBJ1-2, with D possibly being TRBD1 (6 bases). Between the trimmed V and J ends, which lost 5 bases and 4 bases, there was a span of 20 bases. Germline CDR1 is SGHTA and CDR2 is FQGNSA. CDR3 length equals 16 residues. CDR3 region: CASSPSRGAAPYGYTF. The CDR3 DNA is TGTGCCAGCAGCCCGAGTAGGGGGGCCGCACCCTATGGCTACACCTTC.

This clonotype was recorded a few times. The chain couples TRBV7-9 to TRBJ1-2; D perhaps matches TRBD1 (5 bases). This CDR3 has 15 residues. V was cut by 5 bases and J by 2 bases, with 15 bases left in between. The germline V gene encodes CDR1 SEHNR and CDR2 FQNEAQ (reference sequence). The CDR3 sequence: CASSPEGGANYGYTF. The DNA of the CDR3 is TGTGCCAGCAGCCCCGAGGGCGGGGCCAACTATGGCTACACCTTC. The full variable domain, rest sourced from reference TRBV7-9 and TRBJ1-2, is DTGVSQNPRHKITKRGQNVTFRCDPISEHNRLYWYRQTLGQGPEFLTYFQNEAQLEKSRLLSDRFSAERPKGSFSTLEIQRTEQGDSAMYLCASSPEGGANYGYTFGSGTRLTVV.

This clonotype was counted only a few times. The chain has TRBV18 and TRBJ2-5; D is perhaps TRBD1 (5 bases). Trimming cost V 2 bases and J 2 bases, with 12 bases left between them. The CDR3 extends over 15 amino acids. Looked up from germline, CDR1 is KGHSH and CDR2 is LQKENI. The CDR3 protein is CASSPGAGKQETQYF. The CDR3 DNA reads TGTGCCAGCTCACCAGGGGCAGGGAAACAAGAGACCCAGTACTTC.

The rearrangement joins TRBV20-1 to TRBJ2-7; 13 bases align to TRBD2. The better agreement between TRBJ2-5 and the DNA end casts doubt on the J call. The germline gives CDR1 DFQATT, CDR2 SNEGSKA (reference sequence). This CDR3 is 15 amino acids long. In nucleotides, the CDR3 is TGCAGTGCTAGAACCGGGACTAGCGGGACGGAGACCCAGTACTTC. It encodes CSARTGTSGTETQYF.

This clonotype turned up a few times. V is TRBV20-1 and J is TRBJ2-1; 10 nucleotides align to TRBD2. This CDR3 comprises 14 residues. V was clipped by 3 bases and J by 6 bases; unmatched bases: 5. Germline V gene sequence: CDR1 DFQATT, CDR2 SNEGSKA (reference sequence). The CDR3 loop is CSARLAGAGNEQFF. The CDR3 DNA is TGCAGTGCTAGGCTAGCGGGAGCTGGCAATGAGCAGTTCTTC.

This chain connects TRBV20-1 to TRBJ2-7; D may be TRBD1 (6 bases). Trimming removed 4 bases from V and 0 bases from J, with 22 bases in between. Germline lookup yields CDR1 DFQATT and CDR2 SNEGSKA (reference sequence). This CDR3 contains 17 residues. The CDR3 DNA follows: TGCAGTGCTAAAATAACAGGGATCAGCGGCCCCTCCTACGAGCAGTACTTC. It translates to CSAKITGISGPSYEQYF.

The rearrangement joins TRBV10-2 to TRBJ2-1; D remains unclear. The V end was cut by 2 bases, the J end by 10 bases, with 9 bases between. CDR3 length equals 12 residues. CDR1 and CDR2 from the germline V gene are WSHSY and SAAADI. CDR3 nucleotides: TGCGCCAGCAGTGAGCTACCTTACGAGCAGTTCTTC. Residues: CASSELPYEQFF.

In its sample, this clonotype was seen a few times. The rearrangement links TRBV7-2 to TRBJ1-2; 11 nucleotides agree with TRBD1. From germline, CDR1 is SGHTA and CDR2 FQGNSA. V gave up 1 base and J gave up 7 bases; unmatched junction bases: 2. There are 14 residues in the CDR3. CDR3 DNA sequence: TGTGCCAGCAGCTTAGATGGGACAGGGGGTGGCTACACCTTC. Protein product: CASSLDGTGGGYTF.

This clonotype was recorded a few times. The chain couples TRBV7-2 to TRBJ2-5; 8 positions match TRBD1. V dropped 2 bases and J dropped 2; count of bases not matched to a gene: 10. CDR3 length: 17 amino acids. CDR1 and CDR2 from the germline V gene are SGHTA and FQGNSA. CDR3 nucleotides: TGTGCCAGCAGCTTAAGGGCGCCAGGACAGGGTCAAGAGACCCAGTACTTC. Protein product: CASSLRAPGQGQETQYF. Looking up the rest from reference TRBV7-2 and TRBJ2-5 gives the full variable domain: GAGVSQSPSNKVTEKGKDVELRCDPISGHTALYWYRQSLGQGLEFLIYFQGNSAPDKSGLPSDRFSAERTGGSVSTLTIQRTQQEDSAVYLCASSLRAPGQGQETQYFGPGTRLLVL.

This clonotype was counted only a few times. The chain uses TRBV7-2 and TRBJ2-1, with 7 nucleotides matching TRBD1. The junction had 6 bases not matched to a gene; V was cut back by 4 bases and J by 0 bases. The CDR3 consists of 16 residues. CDR1 is SGHTA, CDR2 FQGNSA, per germline. The CDR3 DNA is TGTGCCAGCAGCTCCTACAGGGGATTCTCCTACAATGAGCAGTTCTTC. This translates into CASSSYRGFSYNEQFF. Supplemented by reference TRBV7-2 and TRBJ2-1, the full variable domain reads GAGVSQSPSNKVTEKGKDVELRCDPISGHTALYWYRQSLGQGLEFLIYFQGNSAPDKSGLPSDRFSAERTGGSVSTLTIQRTQQEDSAVYLCASSSYRGFSYNEQFFGPGTRLTVL.

On this clonotype: Germline and junction disagree at one end, which may indicate a read error. The chain is built from TRBV29-1 and TRBJ1-2; perhaps TRBD1 as D (6 bases). The CDR3 consists of 14 residues. Per the germline V gene, CDR1 is SQVTM and CDR2 is ANQGSEA. The CDR3, as DNA: TGCAGCGTTGAAGATGACGGACAGAACTATGGCAACACCTTC. Translated: CSVEDDGQNYGNTF.

The chain has TRBV18 and TRBJ2-7; 7 bases are shared with TRBD1. V lost 1 base to trimming and J lost 4 bases; unmatched junction nucleotides: 13. Germline CDR1 reads KGHSH; CDR2 reads LQKENI. The CDR3 totals 17 residues. In nucleotides, the CDR3 is TGTGCCAGCTCACCACTCCCCTTCTCTCAGGGGGAGTACGAGCAGTACTTC. As protein: CASSPLPFSQGEYEQYF.